This is a list of T cell receptor beta chains from one sample in a study of T-cell reconstitution after alpha-beta-depleted transplantation in children. TCRdb used MiXCR to reprocess the PCR reads, holding one entry per CDR3 protein. The sample lists roughly 250,000 distinct CDR3 sequences, under 9.5% occurring once. Sample: PBMCs, mostly from graft donor cells, taken 180 days after TCRalphabeta/CD19-depleted stem cell transplant. The source of these receptors is a male patient between 10 and 17 years old who had a stem cell transplant for acute lymphoblastic leukemia, so the T cells may come from the graft donor. Each CDR3 is given with its conserved first and last residue. Each record gives: clone size, V gene, J gene, D gene, CDR3 DNA, CDR3 protein. D genes are given only for firm matches. Expanded clones are given a class, and other clones once, few, many or no size at all.

clone_size: many; v_call: TRBV10-3; j_call: TRBJ2-2; d_call: .; cdr3_nt: TGTGCCATCAGTGAGTCACCTTCCGGAGGGGGCACCGGGGAGCTGTTTTTT; cdr3_aa: CAISESPSGGGTGELFF
clone_size: many; v_call: TRBV7-2; j_call: TRBJ2-5; d_call: TRBD2; cdr3_nt: TGTGCCAGCAGCTTAGCGACTAGCGGGGGGCCTCAAGAGACCCAGTACTTC; cdr3_aa: CASSLATSGGPQETQYF
clone_size: many; v_call: TRBV2; j_call: TRBJ2-1; d_call: TRBD2; cdr3_nt: TGTGCCAGCAGGCGGACTAGCGGGGGGGCCTCTAATGAGCAGTTCTTC; cdr3_aa: CASRRTSGGASNEQFF
clone_size: many; v_call: TRBV2; j_call: TRBJ2-2; d_call: TRBD2; cdr3_nt: TGTGCCAGCAGAGCCGGACTAGCGGGATACACCGGGGAGCTGTTTTTT; cdr3_aa: CASRAGLAGYTGELFF
clone_size: many; v_call: TRBV7-9; j_call: TRBJ2-2; d_call: TRBD2; cdr3_nt: TGTGCCAGCAGCCCCGGGGAAGCGGGAGACACCGGGGAGCTGTTTTTT; cdr3_aa: CASSPGEAGDTGELFF
clone_size: many; v_call: TRBV27; j_call: TRBJ2-5; d_call: .; cdr3_nt: TGTGCCAGCAGTCCCATTGGAGGGCCCTTTACATTCGAGGCCCAGTACTTC; cdr3_aa: CASSPIGGPFTFEAQYF
clone_size: many; v_call: TRBV28; j_call: TRBJ1-1; d_call: .; cdr3_nt: TGTGCCAGCAGCCGAACCGGGACAACCAAAGCTTTCTTT; cdr3_aa: CASSRTGTTKAFF
clone_size: many; v_call: TRBV18; j_call: TRBJ1-1; d_call: TRBD1; cdr3_nt: TGTGCCAGCTCGCCGGACAGGGTGTCTGAAGCTTTCTTT; cdr3_aa: CASSPDRVSEAFF
clone_size: many; v_call: TRBV27; j_call: TRBJ2-4; d_call: .; cdr3_nt: TGTGCCAGCAGTTTAAACCCTGGGCCAGCCAAAAACATTCAGTACTTC; cdr3_aa: CASSLNPGPAKNIQYF
clone_size: few; v_call: TRBV13; j_call: TRBJ2-2; d_call: .; cdr3_nt: TGTGCCAGCAGCTTCGAGACCGGGGAGCTGTTTTTT; cdr3_aa: CASSFETGELFF
clone_size: many; v_call: TRBV20-1; j_call: TRBJ2-2; d_call: TRBD2; cdr3_nt: TGCAGTGCGGGGATTGGACTAGCGGGAGGGCCGAGCGGGGAGCTGTTTTTT; cdr3_aa: CSAGIGLAGGPSGELFF
clone_size: many; v_call: TRBV4-1; j_call: TRBJ2-6; d_call: .; cdr3_nt: TGCGCCAGCAGCCAAGGGGACTCTGGGGCCAACGTCCTGACTTTC; cdr3_aa: CASSQGDSGANVLTF
clone_size: many; v_call: TRBV3-1; j_call: TRBJ2-7; d_call: .; cdr3_nt: TGTGCCAGCAGCCAAGATGGAGTGAGAAAATACTTC; cdr3_aa: CASSQDGVRKYF
clone_size: many; v_call: TRBV5-5; j_call: TRBJ2-5; d_call: .; cdr3_nt: TGTGCCAGCAGCTTGATCAGTCGATTGGAGACCCAGTACTTC; cdr3_aa: CASSLISRLETQYF
clone_size: many; v_call: TRBV19; j_call: TRBJ1-1; d_call: TRBD1; cdr3_nt: TGTGCCAGTAGTATGCACAGGGGGGACACTGAAGCTTTCTTT; cdr3_aa: CASSMHRGDTEAFF
clone_size: many; v_call: TRBV19; j_call: TRBJ2-7; d_call: TRBD2; cdr3_nt: TGTGCCAGTAGTATAGCCAGCGGGGGGGAATCCTCCTACGAGCAGTACTTC; cdr3_aa: CASSIASGGESSYEQYF
clone_size: many; v_call: TRBV10-3; j_call: TRBJ2-5; d_call: .; cdr3_nt: TGTGCCATCAAGGGAGGGGGGCAAGAGACCCAGTACTTC; cdr3_aa: CAIKGGGQETQYF
clone_size: many; v_call: TRBV28; j_call: TRBJ2-7; d_call: .; cdr3_nt: TGTGCCAGCAATCAGGGTCTCGGGTACGAGCAGTACTTC; cdr3_aa: CASNQGLGYEQYF
clone_size: many; v_call: TRBV7-2; j_call: TRBJ2-7; d_call: .; cdr3_nt: TGTGCCAGCAGCTTAGGGGGCAACGGCCGTTACGAGCAGTACTTC; cdr3_aa: CASSLGGNGRYEQYF
clone_size: many; v_call: TRBV28; j_call: TRBJ2-1; d_call: .; cdr3_nt: TGTGCCAGCAGTCCCAGGGTTCCCAATGAGCAGTTCTTC; cdr3_aa: CASSPRVPNEQFF
clone_size: few; v_call: TRBV7-6; j_call: TRBJ2-7; d_call: .; cdr3_nt: TGTGCCAGCAGCTTAGAGGTCCGGACGGGGGAGCAGTACTTC; cdr3_aa: CASSLEVRTGEQYF
clone_size: many; v_call: TRBV28; j_call: TRBJ1-5; d_call: .; cdr3_nt: TGTGCCAGCACAGGGGTTAACAGCAATCAGCCCCAGCATTTT; cdr3_aa: CASTGVNSNQPQHF
clone_size: many; v_call: TRBV7-2; j_call: TRBJ1-1; d_call: .; cdr3_nt: TGTGCCTGCAGCTTAGCGGGGCTTTACAGGAGTACAGAGACTGAAGCTTTCTTT; cdr3_aa: CACSLAGLYRSTETEAFF
clone_size: many; v_call: TRBV28; j_call: TRBJ1-3; d_call: .; cdr3_nt: TGTGCCAGCAGACCAGGGACACTCTCTGGAAACACCATATATTTT; cdr3_aa: CASRPGTLSGNTIYF
clone_size: many; v_call: TRBV7-9; j_call: TRBJ2-2; d_call: .; cdr3_nt: TGTGCCAGCAGCTTTGCTGAGTTCGAGGAGCTGTTTTTT; cdr3_aa: CASSFAEFEELFF
clone_size: many; v_call: TRBV9; j_call: TRBJ1-1; d_call: .; cdr3_nt: TGTGCCAGCAGCGTACCCGGGGACACTGAAGCTTTCTTT; cdr3_aa: CASSVPGDTEAFF
clone_size: many; v_call: TRBV7-2; j_call: TRBJ2-5; d_call: .; cdr3_nt: TGTGCCAGCAGCGGCTCCTTAGAGACCCAGTACTTC; cdr3_aa: CASSGSLETQYF
clone_size: .; v_call: TRBV3-1; j_call: TRBJ2-3; d_call: TRBD2; cdr3_nt: TGTGCCAGCAGCCCCCGTGGTAGCGGGGGGGCCGGAGATACGCAGTATTTT; cdr3_aa: CASSPRGSGGAGDTQYF
clone_size: .; v_call: TRBV12-3/TRBV12-4; j_call: TRBJ1-1; d_call: .; cdr3_nt: TGTACCAGCAGTTTAGCGCTAAGTCGGGGCTCAGGGAACACTGAAGCTTTCTTT; cdr3_aa: CTSSLALSRGSGNTEAFF
clone_size: .; v_call: TRBV7-9; j_call: TRBJ2-7; d_call: TRBD1; cdr3_nt: TGTGCCAGCAGCTTAGCCGGGTCGGACAGGTCTGCCTACGAGCAGTACTTC; cdr3_aa: CASSLAGSDRSAYEQYF
clone_size: many; v_call: TRBV18; j_call: TRBJ2-6; d_call: .; cdr3_nt: TGTGCCAGCTCACCACCAAGGACAGAAAAATCTGGGGCCAACGTCCTGACTTTC; cdr3_aa: CASSPPRTEKSGANVLTF
clone_size: many; v_call: TRBV5-5; j_call: TRBJ2-7; d_call: .; cdr3_nt: TGTGCCAGCAGCTTGCGACTAGTCTACGAGCAGTACTTC; cdr3_aa: CASSLRLVYEQYF